These 32 T cell receptor beta chains came from one sample sequenced in a study of T cell responses to AZD1222 COVID-19 vaccine. Sequencing was performed with immunoSEQ multiplex PCR; in TCRdb, only in-frame clones are kept and a portion is missing. The sample shows approximately 150,000 clones, 91% of them seen only once. The sequencing here drew on peripheral blood, taken on day 0 of AZD1222 vaccination. The receptors come from an adult in good health.

The chain recombines TRBV24-1 with TRBJ1-5; D unclear. V lost 3 bases, J lost 4 bases, and 12 bases lay in between. Germline CDR1 KGHDR, CDR2 SFDVKD. This CDR3 has 15 residues. The CDR3 is CATSDDRRGNQPQHF. For the CDR3, the DNA is TGTGCCACCAGTGATGACCGACGGGGAAATCAGCCCCAGCATTTT.

The chain couples TRBV3-1 (or the pseudogene TRBV3-2) to TRBJ2-5; TRBD1 or TRBD2 may be the D gene (6 bases each). V lost 1 base and J lost 2, with 14 bases in between. In germline, CDR1 is LGHDT, CDR2 YNNKEL (reference sequence). This CDR3 spans 16 amino acids. This chain's CDR3 is CASSQAGALVQETQYF. DNA of the CDR3: TGTGCCAGCAGCCAAGCGGGGGCTCTTGTTCAAGAGACCCAGTACTTC.

V gene TRBV19 combines with J gene TRBJ2-3; 10 bases agree with TRBD1. Germline assignment: CDR1 LNHDA and CDR2 SQIVND (reference sequence). CDR3 size: 16 residues. Germline trimming cut 5 bases from V and 8 bases from J; bases unmatched to any gene: 13. DNA for the CDR3: TGTGCCAGTAGTTCGGGACAGGGGAGCATCTTAGGTACGCAGTATTTT. Amino acids: CASSSGQGSILGTQYF.

The chain joins TRBV19 to TRBJ1-5; D not certain. Germline assignment: CDR1 LNHDA and CDR2 SQIVND (reference sequence). The V and J ends lost 3 bases and 0 bases respectively, with 9 bases between them. The CDR3 consists of 15 residues. CDR3 bases: TGTGCCAGTAGTATTCGTGGGGATAGCAATCAGCCCCAGCATTTT. It yields the protein CASSIRGDSNQPQHF.

The chain is built from TRBV28 and TRBJ2-4, with D tentatively TRBD2 (6 bases). V lost 7 bases to trimming and J lost 3 bases, with 13 bases between them. CDR1 and CDR2 from the germline V gene are MDHEN and SYDVKM. This CDR3 has 14 amino acids. In DNA form, the CDR3 reads TGTGCCAGCATGGGGGACTTAGGCAAAAACATTCAGTACTTC. This codes for CASMGDLGKNIQYF.

The chain combines TRBV11-2 with TRBJ2-7, with 9 bases fitting TRBD1. The germline gives CDR1 SGHAT, CDR2 FQNNGV. The CDR3 consists of 19 residues. With 0 bases clipped from V and 1 base from J, the junction kept 13 bases outside the gene matches. The CDR3 region has the DNA TGTGCCAGCAGCTTAGAGGGACAGGGCGTTTTGGTGGAATCCTACGAGCAGTACTTC. Residues: CASSLEGQGVLVESYEQYF.

V and J are TRBV5-6 and TRBJ1-2, with a weak D call TRBD1 (6 bases). Germline values: CDR1 SGHDT, CDR2 YYEEEE. V dropped 4 bases and J dropped 8 bases, with 15 bases sitting between them. This CDR3 has 13 amino acids. The CDR3 coding sequence is TGTGCCAGCAGCCGAGGACAGCCAGGGGGCTACACCTTC. It is translated as CASSRGQPGGYTF.

The V and J genes are TRBV23-1 and TRBJ2-2; TRBD1 might be the D (5 bases). TRBV23-1 is reported as an ORF; its role is uncertain. This CDR3 is built from 16 residues. V gave up 0 bases and J gave up 4 bases, with 12 bases separating them. CDR3 amino acids: CASSQSGQVGTGELFF. The CDR3 DNA follows: TGCGCCAGCAGTCAATCGGGGCAGGTGGGCACCGGGGAGCTGTTTTTT.

In DNA form, the CDR3 reads TGTGCCAGCAGTGGAAGTAGCGGGGAACGTTACAATGAGCAGTTCTTC. This gives the protein CASSGSSGERYNEQFF. The J gene is TRBJ2-1, the V gene TRBV25-1, with 8 bases lining up with TRBD2. From germline, CDR1 is MGHDK and CDR2 SYGVNS. J gave up 4 bases and V 4 bases, and 9 bases lay outside the gene matches. This CDR3 is built from 16 residues.

The V call is TRBV18, the J call TRBJ1-4; D is unresolved. This CDR3 spans 13 amino acids. Between the trimmed V and J ends, which lost 2 bases and 11 bases, there was a span of 12 bases. Germline CDR1 is KGHSH and CDR2 is LQKENI. CDR3: CASSPTGYSKLFF. The CDR3 DNA follows: TGTGCCAGCTCACCAACCGGCTACAGCAAACTGTTTTTT.

The chain joins TRBV27 to TRBJ2-1; TRBD2 aligns across 13 bases. The junction had 3 bases not matched to a gene; V was cut back by 5 bases and J by 2 bases. The CDR3 runs 16 residues. Germline V CDR1 and CDR2: MNHEY, SMNVEV (reference sequence). The CDR3: CASSLLAGGAYNEQFF. CDR3 bases: TGTGCCAGCAGTCTACTAGCGGGGGGGGCCTACAATGAGCAGTTCTTC.

The count of this clone is one. The chain combines TRBV7-9 with TRBJ2-3; no clear D gene. This CDR3 region has 15 residues. The germline V gene encodes CDR1 SEHNR and CDR2 FQNEAQ (reference sequence). Trimming removed 3 bases at V and 4 bases at J, with 14 bases between. The DNA for the CDR3 is TGTGCCAGCAGCTTTTTGTCCCCTGGCGCAGATACGCAGTATTTT. Protein sequence: CASSFLSPGADTQYF.

This rearrangement joins TRBV6-2 or TRBV6-3 to TRBJ2-5, with D maybe TRBD1 (6 bases). The CDR3 length is 14 residues. Germline CDR1 is MNHEY and CDR2 is SVGEGT. The germline V and J ends were trimmed by 2 bases and 7 bases, with 14 bases remaining between them. The CDR3 nucleotides are TGTGCCAGCAGTTACCCGCCCTTAGGGGGGACCCAGTACTTC. This translates into CASSYPPLGGTQYF.

The genes are TRBV4-3 and TRBJ2-7; 10 bases are shared with TRBD1. Germline V gene sequence: CDR1 LGHNA, CDR2 YSLEER. After removal of 0 bases from V and 1 base from J, the junction contained 3 bases not matched to a gene. CDR3 length: 16 residues. The CDR3 DNA follows: TGCGCCAGCAGCCAAGATCGGGGACAGGGGTCCTACGAGCAGTACTTC. It translates to CASSQDRGQGSYEQYF.

The rearrangement joins TRBV5-1 to TRBJ1-3, with D uncertain. The germline CDR1 and CDR2 sequences are SGHRS and YFSETQ. The CDR3 length is 15 residues. Trimming took off 0 bases at V and 4 bases at J, with 11 bases between the two ends. CDR3 amino acids: CASSLESSRGNTIYF. CDR3 DNA: TGCGCCAGCAGCTTGGAATCGTCCAGGGGAAACACCATATATTTT.

This chain uses TRBV28 with TRBJ2-7, with TRBD2 matching over 9 bases. Per the germline V gene, CDR1 is MDHEN and CDR2 is SYDVKM. This CDR3 has 13 amino acids. V lost 8 bases, J lost 2 bases, and 4 bases stayed unmatched. The CDR3 loop is CASLGTSPYEQYF. CDR3 bases: TGTGCCAGCCTCGGGACTAGCCCCTACGAGCAGTACTTC.

This CDR3 is CASSQRTGDTEAFF. As DNA, the CDR3 is TGCGCCAGCAGTCAAAGGACGGGGGACACTGAAGCTTTCTTT. V and J are TRBV4-3 and TRBJ1-1; TRBD1 might be the D (5 bases). With 6 bases removed from V and 3 bases from J, the gap between germline ends came to 14 bases. The CDR3 runs 14 residues. The germline CDR1 and CDR2 sequences are LGHNA and YSLEER.

A word on this clone: The sample contains more than one DNA sequence encoding this CDR3. The chain has TRBV7-2 and TRBJ2-3; D may be TRBD2 (6 bases). The V end was cut by 1 base, the J end by 5 bases, with 10 bases between. CDR1 is SGHTA, CDR2 FQGNSA, per germline. The CDR3 has 14 amino acids. This CDR3 reads CASSLGAGRDTQYF. CDR3 DNA: TGTGCCAGCAGCTTAGGTGCGGGGAGAGATACGCAGTATTTT.

The chain joins TRBV27 to TRBJ1-6, with D unclear. The germline V gene has CDR1 MNHEY and CDR2 SMNVEV (reference sequence). V dropped 5 bases and J dropped 7 bases, with 12 bases sitting between them. There are 14 residues in the CDR3. In DNA form, the CDR3 reads TGTGCCAGCAGTCTACTCGAAGACAATTCACCCCTCCACTTT. It yields the protein CASSLLEDNSPLHF.

The V gene is TRBV11-2, the J gene TRBJ2-1, with 8 bases fitting TRBD2. V lost 5 bases to trimming and J lost 4 bases; unmatched junction nucleotides: 1. The CDR3 loop spans 13 amino acids. Germline lookup yields CDR1 SGHAT and CDR2 FQNNGV. DNA of the CDR3: TGTGCCAGCAGCAGCGGGAGTTACAATGAGCAGTTCTTC. Residues: CASSSGSYNEQFF.

In DNA, the CDR3 is TGTGCCAGCACCCCGACTAGCGGGAGTTACAATGAGCAGTTCTTC. Translated, it gives CASTPTSGSYNEQFF. This chain links TRBV6-2 or TRBV6-3 with TRBJ2-1, with 12 bases lining up with TRBD2. The V gene's germline CDR1 is MNHEY and CDR2 SVGEGT. With 7 bases clipped from V and 4 bases from J, the junction kept 5 bases outside the gene matches. The CDR3 has 15 residues.

The chain couples TRBV6-4 to TRBJ2-1; perhaps TRBD2 as D (5 bases). The germline V gene encodes CDR1 MRHNA and CDR2 SNTAGT. The CDR3 has 14 residues. V was cut by 7 bases and J by 8 bases, with 18 bases left in between. CDR3 sequence reads: CASMSGPSSDEQFF. As DNA, the CDR3 is TGTGCCAGCATGAGCGGACCGTCTTCAGATGAGCAGTTCTTC.

The rearrangement links TRBV10-3 to TRBJ1-2; 7 bases agree with TRBD1. Germline assignment: CDR1 ENHRY and CDR2 SYGVKD. The CDR3 length is 17 residues. After removal of 3 bases from V and 2 bases from J, the junction contained 12 bases not matched to a gene. The CDR3 DNA reads as TGTGCCATCAGTGACCCTCATCAGGGGGGCTCAAACTATGGCTACACCTTC. Its protein is CAISDPHQGGSNYGYTF.

This clone was seen a few times. The rearrangement joins TRBV19 to TRBJ1-5; no firm D call. CDR1 and CDR2 from the germline V gene are LNHDA and SQIVND (reference sequence). V lost 3 bases to trimming and J lost 2 bases, with 11 bases between them. There are 15 residues in the CDR3. The CDR3 loop is CASSMGILGNQPQHF. Written as DNA, the CDR3 is TGTGCCAGTAGTATGGGGATTCTGGGCAATCAGCCCCAGCATTTT.

This chain connects TRBV19 to TRBJ2-1; TRBD2 matches 8 bases. CDR1 is LNHDA and CDR2 is SQIVND in the germline V gene (reference sequence). The CDR3 consists of 13 residues. Unmatched junction bases numbered 4, after V lost 8 bases and J lost 4 bases. The CDR3 region has the DNA TGTGCCAGTTCAGCGGGGGCATACAATGAGCAGTTCTTC. Protein: CASSAGAYNEQFF.

This rearrangement joins TRBV19 to TRBJ2-2; D unclear. This CDR3 is 10 amino acids long. With 8 bases removed from V and 7 bases from J, the gap between germline ends came to 5 bases. Germline V gives CDR1 LNHDA, CDR2 SQIVND (reference sequence). CDR3 bases: TGTGCCAGTTATCACGGGGAGCTGTTTTTT. This codes for CASYHGELFF.

The chain joins TRBV5-4 to TRBJ2-5, with TRBD2 matching over 7 bases. The CDR3 contains 16 residues. The germline CDR1 and CDR2 sequences are SGHNT and YYREEE (reference sequence). Unmatched junction bases numbered 9, after V lost 0 bases and J lost 4 bases. The CDR3 loop reads CASSLEVGRAVETQYF. The CDR3 DNA reads as TGTGCCAGCAGCTTGGAGGTGGGGAGGGCAGTAGAGACCCAGTACTTC.

The chain has TRBV7-2 and TRBJ1-1; D gene unclear. The CDR3 runs to 15 residues. In germline, CDR1 is SGHTA, CDR2 FQGNSA. The V end was cut by 5 bases, the J end by 3 bases, with 16 bases between. This chain's CDR3 is CASSAGAWGYTEAFF. The CDR3 nucleotides read TGTGCCAGCAGCGCGGGTGCCTGGGGATACACTGAAGCTTTCTTT.

The chain links TRBV28 to TRBJ2-5, with TRBD2 identical over 11 bases. The CDR3 has 15 amino acids. The V gene end was trimmed by 3 bases and the J gene end by 6 bases; junction bases not matched to a gene: 6. CDR1 and CDR2 from the germline V gene are MDHEN and SYDVKM. The CDR3 nucleotides read TGTGCCAGCAGTTTCGGTAGCGGGAGGGGAAAGACCCAGTACTTC. It is translated as CASSFGSGRGKTQYF.

J is TRBJ2-1 and V is TRBV11-2; 8 nucleotides line up with TRBD1. Germline V lookup: CDR1 SGHAT, CDR2 FQNNGV. The CDR3 covers 16 residues. V was clipped by 4 bases and J by 2 bases; unmatched bases: 7. The CDR3 nucleotides read TGTGCCAGCAGCTCCTTCGGACAGGGCACCTACAATGAGCAGTTCTTC. Its protein product is CASSSFGQGTYNEQFF.

The chain couples TRBV13 to TRBJ1-4; 7 nucleotides agree with TRBD1. Germline CDR1 is PRHDT and CDR2 is FYEKMQ (reference sequence). The CDR3 length is 15 residues. V dropped 5 bases and J dropped 2; count of bases not matched to a gene: 5. The chain's CDR3 is CASSPMTGTNEKLFF. CDR3 in DNA: TGTGCCAGCAGCCCAATGACAGGGACTAATGAAAAACTGTTTTTT.

The chain joins TRBV19 to TRBJ2-1, with no clear D. Trimming cost V 10 bases and J 4 bases, with 20 bases left between them. This CDR3 is 15 amino acids long. Germline V gene data show CDR1 as LNHDA and CDR2 as SQIVND (reference sequence). The CDR3 protein is CATQLRPGPYNEQFF. CDR3 nucleotide sequence: TGTGCCACCCAACTCAGACCCGGGCCTTACAATGAGCAGTTCTTC. Using reference TRBV19 and TRBJ2-1 for the parts outside the CDR3, the full variable domain is DGGITQSPKYLFRKEGQNVTLSCEQNLNHDAMYWYRQDPGQGLRLIYYSQIVNDFQKGDIAEGYSVSREKKESFPLTVTSAQKNPTAFYLCATQLRPGPYNEQFFGPGTRLTVL.